The T cell receptor (beta chain) under discussion was sequenced for a study of blood T cell repertoires in COVID-19. Whole-study context: COVID-19 samples from acute and convalescent phases originated in the United States, Italy and Spain. Nucleic acid was either cDNA or gDNA, and it came from T cells, B-cell-depleted T cells, or PBMCs.

The CDR3 has 15 amino acids. Trimming took 2 bases from V and 2 from J, leaving 12 bases between them. Per the germline V gene, CDR1 is SGHTA and CDR2 is FQGNSA. In the authors' workflow: Reference gene primer amplification yielded estimated nucleated cell counts. The data were produced by immunoSEQ multiplex PCR, yet TCRdb's version contains in-frame clones alone and is incomplete. The DNA was the basis for D and trimming; V, J and clone size are from that table. The sample carries 1,500 to 2,000 clones, 69% recorded once. This TCR was recovered from a man aged 65 to 79 with active COVID-19. The gene calls are TRBV7-2 and TRBJ1-1, with a weak D call TRBD1 (5 bases). Sequences were obtained from peripheral blood. CDR3 sequence reads: CASSLLGAGNTEAFF. The CDR3 coding sequence is TGTGCCAGCAGCTTACTAGGGGCAGGCAACACTGAAGCTTTCTTT.